Below, 27 T cell receptor beta chains from the same sample are listed, as sequenced in a study of prognosis after radiotherapy for stage I lung cancer. Template was genomic DNA; TCR beta CDR3 amplified in two multiplex PCR rounds. Primers were specific to each TRBV and TRBJ gene in first-round PCR. TCRdb independently ran MiXCR on the multiplex PCR reads; one entry per CDR3 protein. The sample lists fewer than 25,000 distinct CDR3 sequences; about three fifths were seen once. Sequences were derived from PBMCs, sampled before or after stereotactic body radiation therapy (not recorded which). These receptors all come from a donor at least 50 years old with non-small cell lung cancer.

This clonotype counts as medium-sized. The chain has TRBV9 and TRBJ2-3, with 7 nucleotides matching TRBD2. J was trimmed by 1 base and V by 3 bases; bases with no gene match: 2. The CDR3 consists of 14 residues. Germline CDR1 is SGDLS and CDR2 is YYNGEE. The CDR3 coding sequence is TGTGCCAGCAGCGGACTAGCCCGCACAGATACGCAGTATTTT. Encoded protein: CASSGLARTDTQYF. The full variable domain, completed using reference TRBV9 and TRBJ2-3, is DSGVTQTPKHLITATGQRVTLRCSPRSGDLSVYWYQQSLDQGLQFLIQYYNGEERAKGNILERFSAQQFPDLHSELNLSSLELGDSALYFCASSGLARTDTQYFGPGTRLTVL.

Sample share makes this clonotype medium-sized. The rearrangement uses TRBV30 and TRBJ2-7, with D perhaps matching TRBD1 or TRBD2 (5 bases each). Per germline, CDR1 GTSNPN and CDR2 SVGIG (reference sequence). This CDR3 contains 16 residues. Trimming removed 2 bases at V and 3 bases at J, with 20 bases between. Here the CDR3 DNA reads TGTGCCTGGAGTCCCCTCGGGACCCCCCTTCTCTACGAGCAGTACTTC. It translates to CAWSPLGTPLLYEQYF.

This clonotype was seen a single time. The CDR3 DNA sequence: TGTGCCAGCATTAGCGGGGGCACAGATACGCAGTATTTT. Translated: CASISGGTDTQYF. V usage is TRBV6-1 and J usage is TRBJ2-3, with 8 nucleotides matching TRBD2. Germline values: CDR1 MNHNS, CDR2 SASEGT. Trimming cost V 7 bases and J 1 base; bases outside gene matches: 1. The CDR3 is made up of 13 amino acids.

This clonotype was picked up many times. J is TRBJ2-7 and V is TRBV20-1; D uncertain. The germline CDR1 and CDR2 sequences are DFQATT and SNEGSKA (reference sequence). The CDR3 sequence is 14 residues long. CDR3 bases: TGCAGCCCACGGAAGGCAGGTTACTCCTACGAGCAGTACTTC. This codes for CSPRKAGYSYEQYF.

This clonotype was seen only once. The V and J genes are TRBV9 and TRBJ2-5; 8 nucleotides line up with TRBD2. V dropped 0 bases and J dropped 5; count of bases not matched to a gene: 9. Germline loops: CDR1 SGDLS, CDR2 YYNGEE. The CDR3 covers 16 residues. CDR3 protein: CASSVGPVRGRETQYF. DNA of the CDR3: TGTGCCAGCAGCGTAGGCCCTGTTCGCGGGAGGGAGACCCAGTACTTC.

The chain is built from TRBV11-2 and TRBJ2-7; the D gene is possibly TRBD2 (5 bases). The V gene's germline CDR1 is SGHAT and CDR2 FQNNGV. V gave up 2 bases and J gave up 5 bases, with 10 bases separating them. CDR3 length equals 13 residues. The CDR3 coding sequence is TGTGCCAGCAGCTTATCTAGCACCCACGAGCAGTACTTC. It translates to CASSLSSTHEQYF.

This clonotype was seen repeatedly, ten times or more. CDR3 nucleotides: TGTGCCATCAACGGCGACGGGAGCACAGATACGCAGTATTTT. Its protein product is CAINGDGSTDTQYF. The rearrangement uses TRBV10-3 and TRBJ2-3, with D unresolved. Trimming took 7 bases from V and 0 from J, leaving 11 bases between them. Germline V gene sequence: CDR1 ENHRY, CDR2 SYGVKD. The CDR3 covers 14 residues.

This clonotype was detected many times. The chain recombines TRBV10-3 with TRBJ1-4, with D possibly TRBD1 on 5 matching bases. The V gene lost 3 bases and the J gene lost 7 bases, with 9 bases spanning the gap. The germline CDR1 and CDR2 sequences are ENHRY and SYGVKD. The CDR3 length is 13 residues. In DNA, the CDR3 is TGTGCCATCAGTGACAGGGCGGGTGAAAAACTGTTTTTT. Residues: CAISDRAGEKLFF.

This clonotype has a count of ten or more. The chain combines TRBV6-5 with TRBJ2-5; D possibly matches TRBD1 or TRBD2 (5 bases each). The CDR3 has 15 amino acids. Germline lookup yields CDR1 MNHEY and CDR2 SVGAGI. Trimming stripped 4 bases from V and 4 bases from J, with 16 bases between. Here the CDR3 DNA reads TGTGCCAGCAGTTCCTCGCAGGGACGCTTAGAGACCCAGTACTTC. It codes for CASSSSQGRLETQYF.

In its sample, this clonotype is medium-sized. V usage is TRBV6-1 and J usage is TRBJ2-7, with D possibly matching TRBD2 (5 bases). Trimming took off 2 bases at V and 0 bases at J, with 8 bases between the two ends. The CDR3 runs to 14 residues. Germline V gives CDR1 MNHNS, CDR2 SASEGT. The CDR3 protein is CASSELGSSYEQYF. The CDR3, as DNA: TGTGCCAGCAGTGAATTGGGGAGCTCCTACGAGCAGTACTTC.

The J gene is TRBJ2-1, the V gene TRBV6-2 or TRBV6-3, with TRBD1 matching 9 bases. Germline trimming cut 5 bases from V and 9 bases from J; bases unmatched to any gene: 20. The germline CDR1 and CDR2 sequences are MNHEY and SVGEGT. This CDR3 region has 18 residues. CDR3 region: CASSQLTGTGSIESEQFF. CDR3 nucleotide sequence: TGTGCCAGCAGTCAACTAACCGGGACAGGGTCGATCGAGAGTGAGCAGTTCTTC.

As to this clonotype: A far larger clone is a single base away, which makes a read error likely. The V gene is TRBV6-4, the J gene TRBJ1-4; 11 nucleotides align to TRBD1. Germline assignment: CDR1 MRHNA and CDR2 SNTAGT. The CDR3 length is 14 residues. CDR3 amino acids: CAISGQGAGEKLFF. The CDR3 bases are TGTGCCATCAGTGGACAGGGGGCGGGAGAAAAACTGTTTTTT.

For this clonotype: Being one base from a much bigger clone, this may be a read error. This rearrangement joins TRBV12-3 or TRBV12-4 to TRBJ2-5, with a weak D call TRBD1 (6 bases). Trimming took 6 bases from V and 1 from J, leaving 18 bases between them. This CDR3 is built from 16 residues. The CDR3 loop reads CASSRHGTPFQETQYF. The DNA of the CDR3 is TGTGCCAGCAGCCGGCATGGGACACCGTTCCAAGAGACCCAGTACTTC.

This rearrangement joins TRBV20-1 to TRBJ2-5; tentatively, D is TRBD1 or TRBD2 (5 bases each). The CDR3 is 12 amino acids. The V gene's germline CDR1 is DFQATT and CDR2 SNEGSKA (reference sequence). Deletions cut 2 bases from V and 4 bases from J, with 8 bases between. The DNA for the CDR3 is TGCAGTGCTAGAAGGGACGGAGAGACCCAGTACTTC. This translates into CSARRDGETQYF.

Points on this clonotype: One junction end does not reproduce the germline sequence, and a read error may be involved. The rearrangement uses TRBV11-3 and TRBJ2-1, with D perhaps TRBD1 (6 bases). Germline-derived CDR1 and CDR2 are SGHNT and YENEEA. This CDR3 comprises 15 residues. The CDR3 protein is CASSLGKGERNEQFF. CDR3 DNA sequence: TGTGCCAGCAGTTTAGGAAAGGGGGAGCGAAATGAGCAGTTCTTC.

For this clonotype: An end of the junction differs from the germline gene, which may be a read error. This chain connects TRBV9 to TRBJ1-2; D ambiguous. The CDR3 extends over 15 amino acids. Germline CDR1 is SGDLS and CDR2 is YYNGEE. This chain's CDR3 is CARSVAARRDYGYTF. The CDR3 coding sequence is TGTGCCAGAAGCGTAGCGGCCAGGCGAGACTATGGCTACACCTTC.

This clonotype was recorded a few times. This sequence joins TRBV6-2 or TRBV6-3 and TRBJ2-2; 10 bases match TRBD2. Per the germline V gene, CDR1 is MNHEY and CDR2 is SVGEGT. The ends lost 6 bases at V and 6 bases at J; junction bases unmatched: 4. The CDR3 spans 14 residues. The CDR3 DNA follows: TGTGCCAGCAGGAGCGGGAGGGCCGCCGGGGAGCTGTTTTTT. It codes for CASRSGRAAGELFF.

This clonotype appeared many times. Here the CDR3 DNA reads TGTGCCAGCAGTGAATCCCAGACAGCCTCCTACGAGCAGTACTTC. Residues: CASSESQTASYEQYF. The rearrangement joins TRBV25-1 to TRBJ2-7; possible D gene TRBD1, 5 bases. The CDR3 length is 15 residues. The V end lost 1 base, the J end lost 0 bases, and 10 bases lay between the germline ends. Germline-derived CDR1 and CDR2 are MGHDK and SYGVNS.

By proportion, this clonotype is medium-sized. The chain carries TRBV20-1 and TRBJ2-3, with 11 bases fitting TRBD2. Germline V gives CDR1 DFQATT, CDR2 SNEGSKA (reference sequence). V was clipped by 1 base and J by 2 bases; unmatched bases: 5. The CDR3 length is 16 residues. The CDR3 region has the DNA TGCAGTGCTAGAGCCCTAGCGGGAGGCTCCACAGATACGCAGTATTTT. Protein product: CSARALAGGSTDTQYF.

This clonotype was detected many times. CDR3 in DNA: TGCAGTGCTAGCGCCGACTCCGGGACCAATGAAAAACTGTTTTTT. Residues: CSASADSGTNEKLFF. The chain joins TRBV20-1 to TRBJ1-4, with a tentative D call TRBD1 (5 bases). The CDR3 sequence is 15 residues long. Deletions cut 3 bases from V and 5 bases from J, with 16 bases between. Germline V lookup: CDR1 DFQATT, CDR2 SNEGSKA (reference sequence).

The chain links TRBV11-1 to TRBJ2-2; D is uncertain. CDR3 length equals 12 residues. CDR1 and CDR2 from the germline V gene are SGHAT and FQDESV (reference sequence). Trimming removed 5 bases at V and 1 base at J, with 2 bases between. The CDR3, as DNA: TGTGCCAGCAGCCAGAACACCGGGGAGCTGTTTTTT. Translated, it gives CASSQNTGELFF. Full variable domain (missing parts from reference TRBV11-1 and TRBJ2-2): EAEVAQSPRYKITEKSQAVAFWCDPISGHATLYWYRQILGQGPELLVQFQDESVVDDSQLPKDRFSAERLKGVDSTLKIQPAELGDSAMYLCASSQNTGELFFGEGSRLTVL.

Many counts were recorded for this clonotype. The rearrangement joins TRBV5-5 to TRBJ2-7; no reliable D call. Germline assignment: CDR1 SGHKS and CDR2 YYEKEE (reference sequence). CDR3 length: 15 amino acids. V lost 0 bases, J lost 4 bases, and 14 bases lay in between. CDR3 amino acids: CASSLAFSRRYEQYF. The CDR3 DNA is TGTGCCAGCAGCTTGGCCTTTTCACGGAGATACGAGCAGTACTTC.

There are a few counts of this clonotype. The gene calls are TRBV30 and TRBJ2-7; 7 nucleotides align to TRBD2. Germline V CDR1 and CDR2: GTSNPN, SVGIG (reference sequence). The ends lost 0 bases at V and 3 bases at J; junction bases unmatched: 17. The CDR3 is 18 amino acids. CDR3 region: CAWSVRAGEAEAVYEQYF. The CDR3 bases are TGTGCCTGGAGTGTACGTGCGGGAGAAGCAGAGGCCGTCTACGAGCAGTACTTC. The whole variable domain, remainder taken from reference TRBV30 and TRBJ2-7, is SQTIHQWPATLVQPVGSPLSLECTVEGTSNPNLYWYRQAAGRGLQLLFYSVGIGQISSEVPQNLSASRPQDRQFILSSKKLLLSDSGFYLCAWSVRAGEAEAVYEQYFGPGTRLTVT.

This clonotype appeared a single time. The chain recombines TRBV6-1 with TRBJ2-3; TRBD2 agrees at 9 bases. CDR1 is MNHNS, CDR2 SASEGT, per germline. The CDR3 extends over 16 amino acids. CDR3 region: CATGMGSGSRTDTQYF. CDR3 in DNA: TGTGCAACGGGAATGGGTAGCGGGAGTCGTACAGATACGCAGTATTTT.

This clonotype was counted at least ten times. This may be a read error: a much more frequent sequence differs by one nucleotide. J is TRBJ2-3 and V is TRBV3-1; D is undetermined. Looked up from germline, CDR1 is LGHDT and CDR2 is YNNKEL (reference sequence). V was trimmed by 3 bases and J by 4 bases, leaving 14 bases between them. This CDR3 is built from 15 residues. The CDR3: CASSHSDIRADTQYF. The DNA for the CDR3 is TGTGCCAGCAGCCACTCGGATATTCGCGCAGATACGCAGTATTTT.

The CDR3 sequence: CASSLVGLGANVLTF. The CDR3 DNA sequence: TGTGCCAGCAGCTTAGTAGGGTTGGGGGCCAACGTCCTGACTTTC. V usage is TRBV11-2 and J usage is TRBJ2-6; no firm D call. This CDR3 has 15 amino acids. Per germline, CDR1 SGHAT and CDR2 FQNNGV. Trimming stripped 1 base from V and 4 bases from J, with 8 bases between.

V gene TRBV19 combines with J gene TRBJ1-1; no clear D gene. V was clipped by 1 base and J by 7 bases, with 7 bases between them. The CDR3 length is 12 residues. Germline CDR1 is LNHDA and CDR2 is SQIVND (reference sequence). DNA of the CDR3: TGTGCCAGTAGTATAGGACGGGGTGAAGCTTTCTTT. Amino acid sequence: CASSIGRGEAFF.